This is a list of T cell receptor beta chains from one sample in a study of T cell repertoires in aging, cancer and after chemotherapy. MiXCR, run by TCRdb on the multiplex PCR reads, gives a single entry per CDR3 protein. The sample records about 620 distinct CDR3 sequences, approximately 35% being singletons. The sample was blood. All receptors derive from a human donor with a blood cancer. CDR3s leave out the opening cysteine and the closing phenylalanine or tryptophan. The D gene is left open where the match is weak.

TRBV11-1 - ASSLELGGETQY
TRBV12-3/TRBV12-4 - ASSLFGNYGYT
TRBV11-1 - ASSFGPISLAGSSYEQY
TRBV9 TRBD1 ASSLTGDGSTGELF
TRBV7-9 - ASSPGTEAF
TRBV4-1 - ASSLKPGSMNTEAF
TRBV24-1 - AVRRDPQGSSYNEQF
TRBV12-3/TRBV12-4 - ASSFTGELF
TRBV2 TRBD1 ASPSRQGEGTEAF
TRBV12-3/TRBV12-4 - ASRGDSDTQY
TRBV20-1 TRBD2 SAREPTSGLDYEQF
TRBV5-1 - ASSLWAGEGYEQY
TRBV6-5 TRBD1 ASSLTGGNTGELF
TRBV2 TRBD1 ASPSRQGEGTEAL
TRBV19 TRBD2 ASTNRAGAGELF
TRBV6-1 - ASRDRGAAPGETQY
TRBV19 TRBD1 ASSPETGAETQY
TRBV6-1 TRBD1 ASKGAGDTGELF
TRBV20-1 TRBD2 SAVGTSGLDYEQF
TRBV18 - ASSLSGTPTYEQY
TRBV20-1 TRBD1 SAGTGGAEKLF
TRBV5-1 - ASSNYDSYEQY
TRBV4-1 - ASSQEEYYGYT
TRBV6-4 TRBD1 ASSDTGQGVNGYT
TRBV5-1 TRBD2 ASSWTGGATYNEQF
TRBV20-1 - SAPGVGGMNTEAF
TRBV7-9 - ASSLALAGRRKYEQY
TRBV4-2 TRBD2 ASSRIGTSVTEEQF
TRBV2 - ASTTLGSPLH
TRBV2 - ASSEQRSGNEQF
TRBV27 - ASSPNQGANVLT
TRBV19 - ASRFSGGGNEQF
TRBV6-1 - ASGIGPDRGYT
TRBV27 TRBD2 ASSSRTRDQETQY
TRBV6-5 - ASSYSGSDEQF
TRBV5-5 TRBD1 ASSLPPGQGANVLT